The 12 T cell receptor beta chains presented below share a single source sample, sequenced in a study of T cell responses to AZD1222 COVID-19 vaccine. This table comes from immunoSEQ multiplex PCR, and its TCRdb copy is limited to in-frame clones, with some not included. The sample shows about 140,000 clones, approximately 88% of them seen only once. This material consisted of peripheral blood, taken on day 0 of AZD1222 vaccination. All receptors derive from an adult in good health.

CDR3 sequence: CATSRSEGHFMNTEAFF. The DNA of the CDR3 is TGTGCCACCAGCAGATCAGAGGGACACTTCATGAACACTGAAGCTTTCTTT. The gene calls are TRBV15 and TRBJ1-1; the D gene is possibly TRBD1 (6 bases). V lost 2 bases and J lost 0, with 16 bases in between. The CDR3 has 17 residues. The germline V gene encodes CDR1 LNHNV and CDR2 YYDKDF (reference sequence).

The chain couples TRBV15 to TRBJ2-4, with D possibly matching TRBD1 (5 bases). This CDR3 is 14 amino acids long. The germline gives CDR1 LNHNV, CDR2 YYDKDF (reference sequence). The ends were cut back, 0 bases at V and 8 bases at J, with 11 bases in the middle. The CDR3 nucleotides read TGTGCCACCAGCAGAGACAGGGTGGGTGACATTCAGTACTTC. Translation: CATSRDRVGDIQYF. The whole variable domain, filled in from reference TRBV15 and TRBJ2-4, reads DAMVIQNPRYQVTQFGKPVTLSCSQTLNHNVMYWYQQKSSQAPKLLFHYYDKDFNNEADTPDNFQSRRPNTSFCFLDIRSPGLGDTAMYLCATSRDRVGDIQYFGAGTRLSVL.

The chain has TRBV10-3 and TRBJ2-3; 7 bases align to TRBD1. The germline V gene encodes CDR1 ENHRY and CDR2 SYGVKD. There are 15 residues in the CDR3. With 3 bases clipped from V and 6 bases from J, the junction kept 9 bases outside the gene matches. In DNA, the CDR3 is TGTGCCATCAGTGACTCCCTAGGGGGCCTGGATACGCAGTATTTT. Its protein is CAISDSLGGLDTQYF.

Note on this clone: Other nucleotide sequences in the sample specify the same CDR3. This chain uses TRBV2 with TRBJ2-1; TRBD1 or TRBD2 may be the D gene (5 bases each). Germline loops: CDR1 SNHLY, CDR2 FYNNEI. Between the trimmed V and J ends, which lost 4 bases and 0 bases, there was a span of 10 bases. The CDR3 extends over 15 amino acids. The CDR3 loop reads CASSGGQGSYNEQFF. CDR3 coding DNA: TGTGCCAGCAGTGGCGGGCAGGGCTCCTACAATGAGCAGTTCTTC. Variable domain in full (rest from reference TRBV2 and TRBJ2-1): EPEVTQTPSHQVTQMGQEVILRCVPISNHLYFYWYRQILGQKVEFLVSFYNNEISEKSEIFDDQFSVERPDGSNFTLKIRSTKLEDSAMYFCASSGGQGSYNEQFFGPGTRLTVL.

The genes are TRBV9 and TRBJ2-1; TRBD1 matches at 9 bases. V gave up 2 bases and J gave up 4 bases; unmatched junction bases: 7. The CDR3 length is 16 residues. The germline V gene encodes CDR1 SGDLS and CDR2 YYNGEE. The CDR3 spells CASSVTPGQGYNEQFF. DNA for the CDR3: TGTGCCAGCAGCGTTACACCGGGACAGGGTTACAATGAGCAGTTCTTC.

The chain combines TRBV28 with TRBJ1-2, with TRBD1 identical over 8 bases. There are 16 residues in the CDR3. V lost 6 bases and J lost 5; bases outside the gene matches: 14. Germline V gene lookup returns CDR1 MDHEN and CDR2 SYDVKM. CDR3 protein: CASSRTIGQGQYGYTF. The CDR3 bases are TGTGCCAGCAGCCGCACAATCGGACAGGGCCAATATGGCTACACCTTC.

The gene calls are TRBV2 and TRBJ1-1, with 9 positions matching TRBD1. Unmatched junction bases numbered 8, after V lost 8 bases and J lost 1 base. The V gene's germline CDR1 is SNHLY and CDR2 FYNNEI. This CDR3 is 15 amino acids long. The CDR3 DNA reads as TGTGCCAGCGCGAGACGGGGACAGGGGAACACTGAAGCTTTCTTT. This translates into CASARRGQGNTEAFF.

This chain uses TRBV3-1 (or the pseudogene TRBV3-2) with TRBJ2-7; D could derive from TRBD1 or TRBD2 (5 bases each). Germline CDR1 LGHDT, CDR2 YNNKEL (reference sequence). V lost 4 bases, J lost 0 bases, and 10 bases lay in between. This CDR3 has 14 amino acids. CDR3 DNA sequence: TGTGCCAGCAGCCGCCAGGGACCCTCCTACGAGCAGTACTTC. It is translated as CASSRQGPSYEQYF.

The chain couples TRBV6-2 or TRBV6-3 to TRBJ1-3; D is possibly TRBD1 (5 bases). Germline loops: CDR1 MNHEY, CDR2 SVGEGT. The CDR3 totals 19 residues. V lost 1 base to trimming and J lost 0 bases, with 19 bases between them. CDR3 sequence: CASSYFSPGPRFSGNTIYF. As DNA, the CDR3 is TGTGCCAGCAGTTACTTTTCCCCGGGACCTAGATTCTCTGGAAACACCATATATTTT.

The chain's CDR3 is CSASPWTVIGQPQHF. For the CDR3, the DNA is TGCAGTGCTAGTCCTTGGACAGTAATAGGCCAGCCCCAGCATTTT. The chain carries TRBV20-1 and TRBJ1-5; perhaps TRBD1 as D (6 bases). Germline CDR1 reads DFQATT; CDR2 reads SNEGSKA (reference sequence). The CDR3 is 15 amino acids. With 3 bases removed from V and 7 bases from J, the gap between germline ends came to 19 bases.

The gene calls are TRBV6-5 and TRBJ2-3, with D perhaps matching TRBD2 (6 bases). CDR1 and CDR2 from the germline V gene are MNHEY and SVGAGI. The CDR3 loop spans 14 amino acids. V lost 6 bases to trimming and J lost 3 bases, with 13 bases between them. The CDR3: CASRGGVSTDTQYF. CDR3 in DNA: TGTGCCAGCAGGGGCGGGGTCTCAACAGATACGCAGTATTTT.

The chain recombines TRBV30 with TRBJ2-7; TRBD2 matches 7 bases. Trimming at V came to 1 base and at J to 0 bases, leaving 9 bases not matched to a gene. Germline assignment: CDR1 GTSNPN and CDR2 SVGIG (reference sequence). This CDR3 spans 16 amino acids. The DNA of the CDR3 is TGTGCCTGGAGTGGAGGTGAAACGGGGGGCTCCTACGAGCAGTACTTC. Translating gives CAWSGGETGGSYEQYF. The variable domain in full, with the rest retrieved from reference TRBV30 and TRBJ2-7, is SQTIHQWPATLVQPVGSPLSLECTVEGTSNPNLYWYRQAAGRGLQLLFYSVGIGQISSEVPQNLSASRPQDRQFILSSKKLLLSDSGFYLCAWSGGETGGSYEQYFGPGTRLTVT.